What follows is one TCR beta chain and its context. V was pared by 6 bases and J by 7 bases, with 8 bases of the junction left unmatched. The V gene's germline CDR1 is LNHDA and CDR2 SQIVND (reference sequence). The CDR3 extends over 13 amino acids. TCRdb keeps only in-frame clones here, not all; method: immunoSEQ multiplex PCR. This sample carries 55,000 to 75,000 clones, roughly 95% of them seen once, and the ten largest clones take over 2.5%. The data originate from a study of technical replicates of blood from a few donors. The sequenced sample consisted of PBMCs. The sequence derives from a human donor in good health. Some clones in this sample may be carry-over from other donors' samples. This chain joins TRBV19 and TRBJ1-2, with 7 bases identical to TRBD1. DNA for the CDR3: TGTGCCAGTAGGCCGGGACAGCTGGGTGGCTACACCTTC. Protein: CASRPGQLGGYTF.